This section outlines one TCR beta chain sequence together with its context. Clones were read by immunoSEQ multiplex PCR, and TCRdb kept only the in-frame ones, dropping some. The sample gives about 130,000 clones, about 90% of which show up once; 1.5% to 2% is in the top ten. The data are from a study of control samples from healthy donors and cancer patients. V was cut by 2 bases and J by 5 bases, with 10 bases left in between. The CDR3 runs to 13 residues. The germline gives CDR1 GTSNPN, CDR2 SVGIG (reference sequence). The V and J genes are TRBV30 and TRBJ1-5, with D possibly being TRBD1 (6 bases). This receptor was identified in a man in his late teens or twenties in good health. Sequenced: blood. CDR3 bases: TGTGCCTGGAGTACAGGGCACGATCAGCCCCAGCATTTT. This translates into CAWSTGHDQPQHF.